A single T cell receptor (beta chain) is shown here with its context. The target antigen is unknown. Germline loops: CDR1 SGHTS, CDR2 YDEGEE. The CDR3 extends over 14 amino acids. V dropped 6 bases and J dropped 7 bases, with 18 bases sitting between them. The data were obtained in a study of cytomegalovirus exposure and HLA in healthy donors. Study-wide results and limits: A later analysis showed that HLA-associated TCR beta chains had undergone more clonal expansion than equally common others.

The primer mix had 60 Vbeta and 13 Jbeta primers. The protocol was immunoSEQ multiplex PCR, while the TCRdb copy is restricted to in-frame clones and leaves out a portion. This table holds around 75,000 clones. The sequence was collected from a man in his fifties or sixties in good health and CMV-seropositive. The chain couples TRBV5-8 to TRBJ2-3; TRBD2 might be the D (5 bases). Sample: PBMCs. CDR3 loop: CASTLPRDKYTQYF. As DNA, the CDR3 is TGTGCCAGCACCCTGCCGAGGGATAAGTATACGCAGTATTTT. The variable domain in full, completed from reference TRBV5-8 and TRBJ2-3, reads EAGVTQSPTHLIKTRGQQATLRCSPISGHTSVYWYQQALGLGLQFLLWYDEGEERNRGNFPPRFSGRQFPNYSSELNVNALELEDSALYLCASTLPRDKYTQYFGPGTRLTVL.